This T cell receptor beta chain was identified in a study of vaccination and CD4 T cells after COVID-19. An Oncomine TCR Beta short-read assay was used to sequence the DNA from cultured CD4+ T cells. TCRdb processed the PCR reads anew with MiXCR; each CDR3 protein has one entry. The table lists 11,000 or so distinct CDR3 sequences, over 50% of them singletons. The CDR3 extends over 11 amino acids. Germline V gene data show CDR1 as DFQATT and CDR2 as SNEGSKA (reference sequence). This clonotype is medium-sized (0.01 to 0.1%) within its sample. Its target is unknown. Treatment of the sample: roughly ten-day PBMC culture with coronavirus spike peptide pools or control peptides (ViraFEST assay). Every well contained approximately 2 million PBMCs, which were grown with approximately 10 IU/ml IL-2 and approximately 9.4 ug/ml peptide pools.

V usage is TRBV20-1 and J usage is TRBJ1-2; maybe TRBD1 (6 bases). This receptor was taken from a human donor who had recovered from COVID-19. The sequencing sample was made of CD4+ T cells from blood, cultured in vitro. The CDR3 sequence is CGARTDYGYTF. The CDR3 DNA follows: TGCGGCGCGCGGACAGACTATGGCTACACCTTC.